What follows are 10 T cell receptor beta chains derived from one specimen sequenced in a study of CD8 T cells in Susac syndrome. An amount of RNA that ranged from about 0.45 to 1 ug was reverse transcribed with random hexamers. TCRdb ran MiXCR on the immunoSEQ multiplex PCR reads and lists one entry per CDR3 protein. This table holds about 130,000 distinct CDR3 sequences, about 93% found once. Specimen: CD4+ T cells from PBMCs. The receptor source for this set is a human donor in good health.

The chain recombines TRBV12-3 or TRBV12-4 with TRBJ2-1; D may be TRBD1 or TRBD2 (5 bases each). V lost 2 bases, J lost 14 bases, and 10 bases lay in between. The CDR3 runs to 11 residues. CDR3 bases: TGTGCCAGCAGTTTAATTGGGGGAAAGTTCTTC. Translated: CASSLIGGKFF.

V usage is TRBV5-1 and J usage is TRBJ2-7; 10 bases align to TRBD1. The length of the CDR3 is 14 residues. The germline V gene encodes CDR1 SGHRS and CDR2 YFSETQ. V was clipped by 7 bases and J by 5 bases; unmatched bases: 9. For the CDR3, the DNA is TGCGCCAGCGCTACAAGCGGACAGGGGGACGAGCAGTACTTC. Translated: CASATSGQGDEQYF.

The chain couples TRBV7-9 to TRBJ2-6, with D hard to call. Germline lookup yields CDR1 SEHNR and CDR2 FQNEAQ (reference sequence). The CDR3 is 15 residues long. Trimming left V 5 bases short and J 4 bases short, with 12 bases between. CDR3 nucleotides: TGTGCCAGCAGCCTTGGATTAGTGGGGGCCAACGTCCTGACTTTC. Its protein product is CASSLGLVGANVLTF. Complete variable domain (other parts from reference TRBV7-9 and TRBJ2-6): DTGVSQNPRHKITKRGQNVTFRCDPISEHNRLYWYRQTLGQGPEFLTYFQNEAQLEKSRLLSDRFSAERPKGSFSTLEIQRTEQGDSAMYLCASSLGLVGANVLTFGAGSRLTVL.

The chain joins TRBV28 to TRBJ1-1; no definite D call. CDR1 is MDHEN, CDR2 SYDVKM, per germline. The CDR3 consists of 12 residues. V lost 1 base, J lost 1 base, and 1 base lay in between. CDR3 coding DNA: TGTGCCAGCAGTTTATCGAACACTGAAGCTTTCTTT. The encoded protein is CASSLSNTEAFF.

The gene calls are TRBV7-2 and TRBJ1-2, with D possibly being TRBD1 (6 bases). The V and J ends lost 3 bases and 3 bases respectively, with 8 bases between them. Germline V lookup: CDR1 SGHTA, CDR2 FQGNSA. CDR3 length equals 13 residues. CDR3 amino acids: CASSFGQHYGYTF. The CDR3, as DNA: TGTGCCAGCAGCTTCGGACAGCACTATGGCTACACCTTC.

The rearrangement joins TRBV12-3 or TRBV12-4 to TRBJ1-1; D uncertain. The CDR3 covers 14 residues. The V gene lost 2 bases and the J gene lost 1 base, with 8 bases spanning the gap. The DNA for the CDR3 is TGTGCCAGCAGTTTATCGTCGGGGAACACTGAAGCTTTCTTT. It codes for CASSLSSGNTEAFF.

This sequence joins TRBV5-1 and TRBJ1-2; TRBD1 is a possible D gene (6 bases). The CDR3 loop spans 13 amino acids. The V gene lost 0 bases and the J gene lost 8 bases, with 11 bases spanning the gap. In germline, CDR1 is SGHRS, CDR2 YFSETQ. CDR3 region: CASSLDTGRGYTF. The CDR3 bases are TGCGCCAGCAGCTTGGATACAGGGCGAGGCTACACCTTC.

This clonotype was seen a single time. This sequence joins TRBV29-1 and TRBJ2-1; 9 nucleotides agree with TRBD2. CDR3 length equals 15 residues. The ends lost 1 base at V and 3 bases at J; junction bases unmatched: 4. Germline lookup yields CDR1 SQVTM and CDR2 ANQGSEA. The CDR3 coding sequence is TGCAGCGTTGAAGGAGTTAGCGGGAGCTACAATGAGCAGTTCTTC. Translated, it gives CSVEGVSGSYNEQFF.

The chain uses TRBV19 and TRBJ2-5, with TRBD2 identical over 9 bases. From germline, CDR1 is LNHDA and CDR2 SQIVND (reference sequence). Trimming at V came to 6 bases and at J to 4 bases, leaving 12 bases not matched to a gene. The CDR3 sequence is 16 residues long. Here the CDR3 DNA reads TGTGCCAGTAGGTCCTGGGCGGGAGGGCCCTCAGAGACCCAGTACTTC. Amino acids: CASRSWAGGPSETQYF.

This chain connects TRBV30 to TRBJ2-1; possibly TRBD2 for D (6 bases). The germline V and J ends were trimmed by 8 bases and 3 bases, with 14 bases remaining between them. The CDR3 runs to 13 residues. The germline gives CDR1 GTSNPN, CDR2 SVGIG (reference sequence). The CDR3 sequence: CATGDGNYNEQFF. The CDR3 bases are TGTGCCACGGGAGACGGAAACTACAATGAGCAGTTCTTC. Full variable domain (outside the CDR3, taken from reference TRBV30 and TRBJ2-1): SQTIHQWPATLVQPVGSPLSLECTVEGTSNPNLYWYRQAAGRGLQLLFYSVGIGQISSEVPQNLSASRPQDRQFILSSKKLLLSDSGFYLCATGDGNYNEQFFGPGTRLTVL.